Detailed here is one T cell receptor (beta chain). Which antigen it targets is not known. At one of its ends the junction is not consistent with the germline gene, which may arise from a read error. Donors were under 40 systemically healthy Caucasian individuals from Russia aged roughly 6 to 90 years. Ten milliliters of peripheral blood were drawn from each donor into EDTA-treated Vacutainer tubes. PBMCs were isolated by Ficoll-Paque density-gradient centrifugation, with at least 7 million obtained per sample. Total RNA was extracted from PBMCs with Trizol reagent, with at least 6 micrograms obtained per sample. The percentages of naive CD45RAhigh/CD27high T cells were determined by flow cytometry on a PBMC aliquot from every donor. Receptor amplification or capture employed 5' RACE. The sequencer listed for this sample is Illumina HiSeq 2500. A second PCR of roughly 6 to 12 cycles was run with a J-beta primer mix and a sample-barcoded 5' primer. Each TCR beta cDNA molecule received a unique molecular identifier from a template-switch 5' adaptor carrying 12 random nucleotides. At least 3 million CDR3-containing paired-end reads were obtained from each sample. First-strand cDNA was synthesized from all RNA with the Mint cDNA synthesis kit, primed by a TRBC-specific oligonucleotide. Following uracil-DNA glycosylase treatment, a first 18-cycle PCR with universal primers M1SS and BC2_uni_R was performed on all cDNA. The study's own analysis went as follows. Each sample was normalized by randomly selecting 1 million high-quality reads, each carrying a distinct molecular identifier. Instead of being binned into consensus sequences, reads with shared molecular identifiers were discarded. CDR3 identification, clonotype clustering and error correction used MiTCR with a Q25 quality threshold and the strictest error-elimination algorithm. Lower-bound total TCR beta diversity was estimated with a nonparametric unseen species model using Euler transformation. TCRdb's own reprocessing of the public reads used fastp at Q25 and MiXCR and kept productive beta chains. Identical CDR3 proteins give one entry, which carries the most common genes and DNA. In this record, the V and J calls reflect TCRdb's handling and not the investigators' own analysis. This sample holds roughly 930,000 distinct CDR3 sequences; around 46% were observed only once. The top ten clones comprise around an eighth of the sample.

This entry comes from a study of blood T cells in healthy people across ages (dated by TCRdb to between 2014 and 2017). A note on the overall study: In model experiments, template switching captured about one uniquely barcoded TCR beta cDNA molecule for every two T cells. Using deep sequencing normalized with unique cDNA molecular identifiers, the study measured how TCR beta repertoire diversity changes with age. Four age groups were formed from the donors: young (average roughly 15 years), middle-aged (more than 35), aged (about 68) and long-lived (more than 75). Using the same blood draw, the study looked at two additional independent replicas of 1 million unique cDNA reads for two donors, one aged 18 to 30 and the other aged 80 or older. Donors of different ages were randomly distributed across sequencing lanes to avoid experimental bias. Study-wide conclusions, independent of this receptor: Total diversity estimates from one million sequenced T cells were considered lower bounds and underestimates. Compared with the aged group, the long-lived group had more naive CD4+ T cells, fewer expanded clones and increased TCR diversity, suggesting age selection. Conclusive comparison of naive and antigen-experienced compartments was prevented by the profiling of bulk unsorted PBMCs. The percentage of naive T cells measured by flow cytometry correlated strongly with observed TCR beta diversity. Because the CMV infection status of the donors was unknown, age-related changes in expanded clonotypes may potentially have been confounded. As age increased, observed TCR beta diversity per million T cells dropped in a roughly linear way, and a significant reduction was already evident by age 40.

Via the germline V gene, CDR1 is SGHDN and CDR2 FVKESK. The CDR3 starts with the cysteine, ends with the phenylalanine, and has 16 residues. Only the CDR3 part of the read is kept: 48 bases, read in frame from the first base. Rearrangement joined TRBV14 to TRBJ1-5, with no confident D gene call. What was sequenced was blood. This receptor was identified in a young man in good health. The CDR3 region has the sequence CASSQGQGLFNQPQHF. The nucleotide sequence reads as follows: TGTGCCAGCAGCCAAGGGCAAGGACTCTTCAATCAACCCCAGCATTTT.